These 27 T cell receptor beta chains share one sample of origin, sequenced in a study of identifying expanded T cells in peripheral blood. Assay used: immunoSEQ multiplex PCR; TCRdb lists only in-frame clones, some missing. The sample has 95,000 to 100,000 clones, roughly 87% seen once; the top ten hold approximately 18%. The source material was blood. These receptors were obtained from a person between 18 and 70 years old in good health.

V gene TRBV29-1 combines with J gene TRBJ2-2; the D gene is possibly TRBD1 (6 bases). The length of the CDR3 is 17 residues. CDR1 and CDR2 from the germline V gene are SQVTM and ANQGSEA. Trimming took off 5 bases at V and 1 base at J, with 20 bases between the two ends. In DNA form, the CDR3 reads TGCAGCGTTTCGGGACACCCCGTAGGACTGAACACCGGGGAGCTGTTTTTT. It specifies CSVSGHPVGLNTGELFF.

The V and J genes are TRBV28 and TRBJ2-3; 7 bases match TRBD1. Germline values: CDR1 MDHEN, CDR2 SYDVKM. The CDR3 is made up of 14 amino acids. The V and J ends lost 1 base and 7 bases, in that order; junction bases with no gene match: 5. In DNA form, the CDR3 reads TGTGCCAGCAGTTTATTAACAGGGGCGAATACGCAGTATTTT. Protein: CASSLLTGANTQYF.

The chain employs TRBV6-5 and TRBJ2-5, with TRBD2 matching over 14 bases. The CDR3 has 16 residues. CDR1 MNHEY and CDR2 SVGAGI come from the germline V gene. J gave up 2 bases and V 4 bases, and 3 bases lay outside the gene matches. The CDR3: CASSSGLAGGQETQYF. In nucleotides, the CDR3 is TGTGCCAGCAGTTCTGGACTAGCGGGGGGACAAGAGACCCAGTACTTC.

This clone is a singleton in its sample. This sequence joins TRBV6-6 and TRBJ1-2, with D possibly TRBD1 on 5 matching bases. The germline gives CDR1 MNHNY, CDR2 SVGAGI (reference sequence). This CDR3 contains 12 residues. Between the trimmed V and J ends, which lost 6 bases and 4 bases, there was a span of 9 bases. CDR3 sequence reads: CASRLGVYGYTF. The CDR3, as DNA: TGTGCCAGCAGGTTGGGGGTCTATGGCTACACCTTC.

The chain recombines TRBV28 with TRBJ1-4; D may be TRBD1 (6 bases). Trimming left V 5 bases short and J 8 bases short, with 12 bases between. Per the germline V gene, CDR1 is MDHEN and CDR2 is SYDVKM. This CDR3 is 13 amino acids long. The CDR3 protein is CASSTRRGEKLFF. Here the CDR3 DNA reads TGTGCCAGCAGTACCCGCAGGGGCGAAAAACTGTTTTTT.

This clone has just one count. This chain uses TRBV13 with TRBJ2-1; D is perhaps TRBD1 or TRBD2 (5 bases each). Trimming stripped 4 bases from V and 8 bases from J, with 12 bases between. The CDR3 runs to 13 residues. The germline V gene encodes CDR1 PRHDT and CDR2 FYEKMQ (reference sequence). The CDR3 region is CASSSGPTDEQFF. CDR3 nucleotide sequence: TGTGCCAGCAGCTCGGGACCGACGGATGAGCAGTTCTTC.

The rearrangement uses TRBV5-1 and TRBJ2-3; D is perhaps TRBD1 (5 bases). Looked up from germline, CDR1 is SGHRS and CDR2 is YFSETQ. The ends were cut back, 0 bases at V and 6 bases at J, with 8 bases in the middle. This CDR3 spans 13 amino acids. The CDR3 spells CASSLEGHDTQYF. The CDR3 DNA reads as TGCGCCAGCAGCTTGGAAGGACATGATACGCAGTATTTT.

This clone appeared once. This chain links TRBV4-2 with TRBJ2-5, with no clear D. The CDR3 has 11 amino acids. Germline CDR1 LGHNA, CDR2 YNFKEQ. The V end was cut by 5 bases, the J end by 3 bases, with 4 bases between. CDR3 protein: CASSFEETQYF. The CDR3, as DNA: TGTGCCAGCAGCTTCGAAGAGACCCAGTACTTC.

The rearrangement uses TRBV4-3 and TRBJ2-3, with TRBD1 as a possible D gene (6 bases). CDR3 length: 15 residues. The germline V and J ends were trimmed by 3 bases and 4 bases, with 14 bases remaining between them. The V gene's germline CDR1 is LGHNA and CDR2 YSLEER. CDR3 sequence reads: CASSHGGRAADTQYF. CDR3 in DNA: TGCGCCAGCAGCCATGGGGGCAGGGCTGCAGATACGCAGTATTTT.

Only one count was recorded for this clone. CDR3 bases: TGTGCCAGCTCACCTAGTGGGGATGAGCAGTTCTTC. It yields the protein CASSPSGDEQFF. The chain carries TRBV18 and TRBJ2-1; no clear D. The V and J ends lost 3 bases and 8 bases respectively, with 8 bases between them. Germline CDR1 is KGHSH and CDR2 is LQKENI. CDR3 length equals 12 residues.

The chain carries TRBV27 and TRBJ1-1; D might be TRBD1 (5 bases). The CDR3 runs to 15 residues. Germline V gives CDR1 MNHEY, CDR2 SMNVEV (reference sequence). V dropped 2 bases and J dropped 4 bases, with 14 bases sitting between them. This CDR3 is CASSLPYIGATEAFF. CDR3 in DNA: TGTGCCAGCAGTTTACCGTACATCGGGGCCACTGAAGCTTTCTTT.

The chain recombines TRBV5-1 with TRBJ2-3, with D perhaps matching TRBD1 or TRBD2 (6 bases each). Trimming removed 0 bases at V and 1 base at J, with 12 bases between. CDR1 is SGHRS, CDR2 YFSETQ, per germline. This CDR3 region has 16 residues. The CDR3 coding sequence is TGCGCCAGCAGCTTGGCCTGGGGGGCGGGCACAGATACGCAGTATTTT. Amino acids: CASSLAWGAGTDTQYF.

The V and J genes are TRBV7-2 and TRBJ1-5; D not resolved. V gave up 11 bases and J gave up 1 base, with 12 bases separating them. Germline V gene lookup returns CDR1 SGHTA and CDR2 FQGNSA. CDR3 length: 13 amino acids. The CDR3 loop reads CAVQVESNQPQHF. For the CDR3, the DNA is TGTGCCGTGCAGGTGGAGAGCAATCAGCCCCAGCATTTT.

The J gene is TRBJ2-5, the V gene TRBV5-6, with D uncertain. The CDR3 covers 15 residues. Trimming cost V 4 bases and J 2 bases, with 15 bases left between them. The germline V gene encodes CDR1 SGHDT and CDR2 YYEEEE. CDR3 in amino acids: CASSPTPPQQETQYF. The CDR3 DNA sequence: TGTGCCAGCAGCCCAACCCCCCCACAGCAAGAGACCCAGTACTTC.

This chain links TRBV6-5 with TRBJ1-5, with D perhaps TRBD1 (6 bases). The CDR3 totals 15 residues. V was clipped by 2 bases and J by 3 bases, with 11 bases between them. The germline gives CDR1 MNHEY, CDR2 SVGAGI. CDR3 region: CASSYRDTYNQPQHF. DNA for the CDR3: TGTGCCAGCAGTTACCGGGACACCTACAATCAGCCCCAGCATTTT.

The V gene is TRBV4-1, the J gene TRBJ2-3; D assignment may be TRBD1 or TRBD2 (6 bases each). Trimming stripped 1 base from V and 3 bases from J, with 20 bases between. Germline V gene sequence: CDR1 MGHRA, CDR2 YSYEKL. The CDR3 is made up of 18 amino acids. The CDR3 loop is CASSQAPPRGEATDTQYF. As DNA, the CDR3 is TGCGCCAGCAGCCAAGCCCCCCCAAGGGGGGAAGCAACAGATACGCAGTATTTT.

This rearrangement joins TRBV7-2 to TRBJ2-7, with 10 bases fitting TRBD1. From germline, CDR1 is SGHTA and CDR2 FQGNSA. Trimming cost V 3 bases and J 2 bases; bases outside gene matches: 1. This CDR3 contains 14 residues. The CDR3 DNA reads as TGTGCCAGCAGCTTTGGGACAGGGGCCTACGAGCAGTACTTC. Its protein product is CASSFGTGAYEQYF.

V gene TRBV2 combines with J gene TRBJ2-3; D ambiguous. The germline gives CDR1 SNHLY, CDR2 FYNNEI. There are 11 residues in the CDR3. V was trimmed by 9 bases and J by 4 bases, leaving 8 bases between them. The CDR3 region has the DNA TGTGCCAGTGAAGTGTCAGATACGCAGTATTTT. It translates to CASEVSDTQYF.

The rearrangement joins TRBV10-3 to TRBJ2-1, with 9 bases matching TRBD2. CDR1 is ENHRY and CDR2 is SYGVKD in the germline V gene. This CDR3 has 14 amino acids. V gave up 5 bases and J gave up 4 bases; unmatched junction bases: 3. The CDR3 loop reads CAISSLAGYNEQFF. The CDR3 DNA is TGTGCCATCAGTTCCCTAGCGGGGTACAATGAGCAGTTCTTC.

This clone has only one observation. The chain recombines TRBV2 with TRBJ2-1; weak D call: TRBD2 (6 bases). V was shortened by 7 bases and J by 4 bases, with 17 bases between the two germline ends. The CDR3 runs 15 residues. Germline lookup yields CDR1 SNHLY and CDR2 FYNNEI. The CDR3 DNA reads as TGTGCCAGCACCCTGACTAGTGGGAATTACAATGAGCAGTTCTTC. Protein: CASTLTSGNYNEQFF.

The V gene is TRBV5-4, the J gene TRBJ1-1; D is possibly TRBD1 (6 bases). Between the trimmed V and J ends, which lost 4 bases and 0 bases, there was a span of 13 bases. Looked up from germline, CDR1 is SGHNT and CDR2 is YYREEE (reference sequence). The CDR3 extends over 15 amino acids. The CDR3 coding sequence is TGTGCCAGCAGCCCACGCGACAGGATGAACACTGAAGCTTTCTTT. Translated, it gives CASSPRDRMNTEAFF.

V and J are TRBV2 and TRBJ2-1; D perhaps matches TRBD2 (6 bases). Between the trimmed V and J ends, which lost 6 bases and 0 bases, there was a span of 12 bases. The CDR3 extends over 15 amino acids. Germline V gene sequence: CDR1 SNHLY, CDR2 FYNNEI. The DNA for the CDR3 is TGTGCCAGCAGGGGGGGAGTCATCTCCTACAATGAGCAGTTCTTC. This encodes CASRGGVISYNEQFF.

This sequence joins TRBV6-5 and TRBJ2-5; tentatively, D is TRBD1 (6 bases). V shed 2 bases and J shed 4 bases, with 11 bases lying between them. From germline, CDR1 is MNHEY and CDR2 SVGAGI. The CDR3 extends over 14 amino acids. The CDR3 reads CASSYIQGAETQYF. CDR3 sequence (DNA): TGTGCCAGCAGTTACATACAGGGAGCAGAGACCCAGTACTTC.

This chain joins TRBV6-6 and TRBJ1-5, with 7 bases identical to TRBD1. V was clipped by 8 bases and J by 7 bases; unmatched bases: 8. CDR3 length: 13 amino acids. In germline, CDR1 is MNHNY, CDR2 SVGAGI (reference sequence). This chain's CDR3 is CASGTGEGQPQHF. DNA of the CDR3: TGTGCCAGCGGAACAGGGGAGGGGCAGCCCCAGCATTTT.

The J gene is TRBJ2-5, the V gene TRBV7-2; TRBD1 agrees at 7 bases. The ends lost 1 base at V and 3 bases at J; junction bases unmatched: 2. The CDR3 contains 14 residues. CDR1 SGHTA and CDR2 FQGNSA come from the germline V gene. CDR3 DNA: TGTGCCAGCAGCTTAGTAGGGACAGAAGAGACCCAGTACTTC. This translates into CASSLVGTEETQYF.

The chain carries TRBV6-5 and TRBJ2-2; D is perhaps TRBD2 (6 bases). Germline-derived CDR1 and CDR2 are MNHEY and SVGAGI. V lost 3 bases and J 6 bases, leaving 17 bases between the germline ends. The CDR3 has 16 residues. The CDR3 spells CASSYSGGISAGELFF. The CDR3 DNA sequence: TGTGCCAGCAGTTATTCCGGGGGAATAAGTGCCGGGGAGCTGTTTTTT.

This clone was detected once. This sequence joins TRBV5-1 and TRBJ2-6; D might be TRBD1 (5 bases). The CDR3 length is 16 residues. Germline V lookup: CDR1 SGHRS, CDR2 YFSETQ. V was pared by 4 bases and J by 0 bases, with 11 bases between. CDR3 protein: CASSLTGTSGANVLTF. The CDR3 DNA sequence: TGCGCCAGCAGCCTTACAGGAACCTCTGGGGCCAACGTCCTGACTTTC. The whole variable domain, remainder taken from reference TRBV5-1 and TRBJ2-6, is KAGVTQTPRYLIKTRGQQVTLSCSPISGHRSVSWYQQTPGQGLQFLFEYFSETQRNKGNFPGRFSGRQFSNSRSEMNVSTLELGDSALYLCASSLTGTSGANVLTFGAGSRLTVL.